This section outlines one T cell receptor (beta chain) sequence together with its context. Its antigen has not been determined. From each donor, a roughly 2.5 ml peripheral blood sample was drawn into PAXgene tubes and stored at -80 degrees C. Without any T cell sorting, total RNA was extracted from whole blood using the PAXgene blood miRNA kit on an automated QIAcube. Deep TCRalpha and TCRbeta repertoire profiling with unique molecular barcoding was performed on peripheral blood of monozygotic twin pairs concordant or discordant for inflammatory bowel disease. Smoking habits were recorded for all twin pairs, and each individual was classified as a current, former or never smoker. The data were taken from a study of monozygotic twins with inflammatory bowel disease (dated by TCRdb to between 2018 and 2020). At the level of the whole study: The complete study included about 30 monozygotic twin pairs: 19 IBD-discordant Danish pairs and nine German pairs, of which four were IBD-concordant and five were IBD-discordant. Within discordant pairs, disease-associated traits were sought mainly by comparing IBD patients with their genetically identical healthy co-twins. Each individual had, on average, about 151 000 unique TCRalpha sequences and 181 000 unique TCRbeta sequences available for analysis.

Per the germline V gene, SGHAT is the CDR1 and FQNNGV is the CDR2. From its cysteine to its phenylalanine, the CDR3 spans 18 amino acids. The entry carries no DNA sequence. Preparation of the library involved 5' RACE. For each TCR library, about 4,000 ng of total RNA was used. For each sample, cDNA synthesis with SMARTScribe reverse transcriptase was split into eight separate reactions. During cDNA synthesis, template switching was used to introduce unique molecular identifiers that contained a 6-nucleotide sample barcode. TCRalpha and TCRbeta cDNA was amplified by two nested PCRs of 16 and 9 cycles, with bead purification after each PCR. Before amplification, the cDNA was both treated with uracil DNA-glycosylase and purified with the QIAquick PCR purification kit. In the second PCR, Illumina TruSeq-compatible adapters and sample-specific barcodes were added. TapeStation and Qubit were used to check library quality and concentration, and 4 to 6.5 ng of each library went into the pool. Sequencing of the pooled libraries was done on an Illumina HiSeq2500 single-index Rapid Run using custom sequencing primers and 2 x 100 bp reads. The paper's processing steps were these. MiGEC version 1.2.6 was used for UMI-based consensus assembly, which corrected PCR and sequencing errors. MiXCR version 2.1.1 was used to carry out V(D)J alignment, clonotype assembly and CDR3 extraction. Gene usage, clonotype sharing and MAIT/NKT TCR abundance were normalised by analysing the top 1000, 10 000 and 20 000 clonotypes per sample. Diversity was computed as the inverse Simpson index with the vegan R package after downsampling to 27 000 UMIs. Paired Mann-Whitney U tests on discordant twin pairs were used, with Benjamini-Hochberg multiple-testing correction. TCRdb reprocessed the raw reads; every CDR3 protein sequence is a single record, and DNA is not supplied. Here the V and J calls rest on TCRdb's processing, not on the authors' analysis. The sample table records about 160,000 distinct CDR3 sequences. Approximately 2.8% of the sample comes from the top ten.

Findings and caveats that apply to the study as a whole: TCRbeta repertoire diversity, by inverse Simpson index, was decreased in IBD patients compared with their healthy co-twins. Because patients were on differing immunosuppressive treatments, the repertoires may have picked up extra background noise and inter-individual variability. Compared with healthy twins, IBD patients had fewer clonotypes in common with other individuals, a difference most pronounced in patients showing signs of disease activity. Different T cell subtypes could not be distinguished in the analysis. The results gave no support for a single strong signal or clonotype linked to IBD. Repertoire similarity did not differ between concordant and discordant twins, which could be due to limited statistical power.

The sequenced sample was blood. The chain links TRBV11-2 with TRBJ2-7; TCRdb indicates TRBD2, and absent DNA this call remains unverified. This receptor was obtained from a human donor with ulcerative colitis or Crohn's disease, or a healthy co-twin of an affected twin (not recorded which). The CDR3 is CASSSRTGLAGYSYEQYF.